This TCR beta chain was identified during a study of blood T cell repertoires in COVID-19. Study overall: Whether acute or convalescent, the COVID-19 samples came from the United States, Italy and Spain.

In the authors' methods: Reference gene primer amplification gave nucleated cell count estimates. The assay was immunoSEQ multiplex PCR, and TCRdb's table has in-frame clones only and misses some. That table supplies the V and J calls and clone size; D and trimming were determined from the DNA. The repertoire consists of roughly 170,000 clones, with about 84% occurring once and the leading ten covering approximately 7%. CDR1 and CDR2 (germline): SGHNT, YYREEE (reference sequence). The CDR3 loop spans 16 amino acids. V shed 2 bases, J shed 1 base, and the junction held 5 bases outside the gene matches.

This sequence joins TRBV5-4 and TRBJ2-1, with 8 bases that match TRBD2. Input material: peripheral blood. This TCR derives from a human donor in a cohort sampled during active COVID-19. In nucleotides, the CDR3 is TGTGCCAGCAGCTTTCGGCGGGGGGAATCCTACAATGAGCAGTTCTTC. Amino acids: CASSFRRGESYNEQFF.